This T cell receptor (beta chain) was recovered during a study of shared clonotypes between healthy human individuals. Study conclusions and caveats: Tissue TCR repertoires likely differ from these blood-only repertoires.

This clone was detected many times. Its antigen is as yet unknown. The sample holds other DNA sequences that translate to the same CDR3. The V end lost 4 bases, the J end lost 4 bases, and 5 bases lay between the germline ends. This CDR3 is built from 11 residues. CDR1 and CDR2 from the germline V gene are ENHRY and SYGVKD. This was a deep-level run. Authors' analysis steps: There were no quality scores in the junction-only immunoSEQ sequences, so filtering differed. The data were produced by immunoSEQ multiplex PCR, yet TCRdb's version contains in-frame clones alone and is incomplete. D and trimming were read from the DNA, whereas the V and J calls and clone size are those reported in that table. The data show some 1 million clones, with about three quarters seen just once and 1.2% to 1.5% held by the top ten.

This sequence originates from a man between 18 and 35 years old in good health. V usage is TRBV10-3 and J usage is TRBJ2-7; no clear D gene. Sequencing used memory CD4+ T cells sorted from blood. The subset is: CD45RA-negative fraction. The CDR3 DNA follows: TGTGCCATCAGTGGCGGATACGAGCAGTACTTC. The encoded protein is CAISGGYEQYF.